The 24 T cell receptor beta chains listed next were all sequenced from one sample in a study of cytomegalovirus exposure and HLA in healthy donors. With 60 Vbeta and 13 Jbeta primers, the PCR was carried out. Clones were read by immunoSEQ multiplex PCR, and TCRdb kept only the in-frame ones, dropping some. The sample yields 150,000 to 200,000 clones, roughly 80% seen once. The sequencing sample was made of PBMCs. The receptors derive from a female donor in good health and CMV-seronegative.

The chain joins TRBV6-1 to TRBJ2-1; 10 nucleotides agree with TRBD2. With 4 bases clipped from V and 9 bases from J, the junction kept 12 bases outside the gene matches. The V gene's germline CDR1 is MNHNS and CDR2 SASEGT. The CDR3 extends over 16 amino acids. The CDR3 is CASSAAAGGRLVEQFF. Here the CDR3 DNA reads TGTGCCAGCAGTGCTGCAGCGGGGGGGCGATTGGTTGAGCAGTTCTTC.

The chain uses TRBV5-1 and TRBJ1-1; D not resolved. Germline-derived CDR1 and CDR2 are SGHRS and YFSETQ. This CDR3 has 13 residues. The ends were cut back, 2 bases at V and 0 bases at J, with 5 bases in the middle. CDR3 DNA sequence: TGCGCCAGCAGCTTTTCAGTGAACACTGAAGCTTTCTTT. This sequence encodes CASSFSVNTEAFF. The entire variable domain, with the rest obtained from reference TRBV5-1 and TRBJ1-1, is as follows: KAGVTQTPRYLIKTRGQQVTLSCSPISGHRSVSWYQQTPGQGLQFLFEYFSETQRNKGNFPGRFSGRQFSNSRSEMNVSTLELGDSALYLCASSFSVNTEAFFGQGTRLTVV.

This chain uses TRBV30 with TRBJ2-1; the match to TRBD2 covers 10 bases. V shed 0 bases and J 3 bases; nucleotides not matched to a gene: 5. The CDR3 sequence is 16 residues long. Germline V gives CDR1 GTSNPN, CDR2 SVGIG (reference sequence). CDR3 in amino acids: CAWSVGLAEVYNEQFF. The CDR3 DNA is TGTGCCTGGAGTGTAGGACTAGCGGAGGTCTACAATGAGCAGTTCTTC.

This chain links TRBV30 with TRBJ1-1; D perhaps matches TRBD1 (5 bases). This CDR3 has 16 amino acids. V dropped 1 base and J dropped 3 bases, with 18 bases sitting between them. Per the germline V gene, CDR1 is GTSNPN and CDR2 is SVGIG (reference sequence). The CDR3 coding sequence is TGTGCCTGGAGTGGGGTTCGGGGGGGTCGGTACACTGAAGCTTTCTTT. It yields the protein CAWSGVRGGRYTEAFF.

The chain uses TRBV5-1 and TRBJ1-2, with D maybe TRBD1 (5 bases). Germline V lookup: CDR1 SGHRS, CDR2 YFSETQ. This CDR3 contains 15 residues. V lost 4 bases to trimming and J lost 2 bases, with 15 bases between them. The CDR3, as DNA: TGCGCCAGCAGCGAAGCGGGACTCGTGAACTATGGCTACACCTTC. This encodes CASSEAGLVNYGYTF. Complete variable domain (other parts from reference TRBV5-1 and TRBJ1-2): KAGVTQTPRYLIKTRGQQVTLSCSPISGHRSVSWYQQTPGQGLQFLFEYFSETQRNKGNFPGRFSGRQFSNSRSEMNVSTLELGDSALYLCASSEAGLVNYGYTFGSGTRLTVV.

This rearrangement joins TRBV5-1 to TRBJ2-1; 8 bases match TRBD2. The ends lost 4 bases at V and 5 bases at J; junction bases unmatched: 8. The germline V gene encodes CDR1 SGHRS and CDR2 YFSETQ. The CDR3 length is 15 residues. CDR3 DNA: TGCGCCAGCAGCGGGAGGACTAGCAACAACAATGAGCAGTTCTTC. Protein: CASSGRTSNNNEQFF. Supplemented by reference TRBV5-1 and TRBJ2-1, the full variable domain reads KAGVTQTPRYLIKTRGQQVTLSCSPISGHRSVSWYQQTPGQGLQFLFEYFSETQRNKGNFPGRFSGRQFSNSRSEMNVSTLELGDSALYLCASSGRTSNNNEQFFGPGTRLTVL.

The V gene is TRBV6-1, the J gene TRBJ1-5; 8 nucleotides align to TRBD1. Germline V gene lookup returns CDR1 MNHNS and CDR2 SASEGT. After removal of 4 bases from V and 0 bases from J, the junction contained 5 bases not matched to a gene. This CDR3 contains 16 residues. Here the CDR3 reads CASSAGGLYSNQPQHF. Written as DNA, the CDR3 is TGTGCCAGCAGTGCAGGGGGCCTTTATAGCAATCAGCCCCAGCATTTT.

This clone has more than one count but fewer than ten. J is TRBJ2-3 and V is TRBV29-1; 7 bases align to TRBD2. Per the germline V gene, CDR1 is SQVTM and CDR2 is ANQGSEA. The CDR3 loop spans 10 amino acids. V was pared by 6 bases and J by 10 bases, with 4 bases of the junction left unmatched. CDR3 in amino acids: CSVRAGPQYF. In nucleotides, the CDR3 is TGCAGCGTCCGAGCGGGACCGCAGTATTTT.

This clone has only a few counts. This chain uses TRBV28 with TRBJ1-4; no clear D gene. CDR1 and CDR2 (germline): MDHEN, SYDVKM. Deletions cut 8 bases from V and 2 bases from J, with 12 bases between. The CDR3 is made up of 14 amino acids. The CDR3 sequence: CASVGWETNEKLFF. The CDR3 DNA reads as TGTGCCAGCGTTGGGTGGGAGACTAATGAAAAACTGTTTTTT.

J is TRBJ2-7 and V is TRBV5-8; no reliable D call. Trimming stripped 2 bases from V and 3 bases from J, with 6 bases between. Germline CDR1 SGHTS, CDR2 YDEGEE. The length of the CDR3 is 12 residues. The CDR3 spells CASSLGVYEQYF. The CDR3 DNA is TGTGCCAGCAGCTTAGGAGTCTACGAGCAGTACTTC.

The V and J genes are TRBV2 and TRBJ1-1; no clear D gene. V was cut by 6 bases and J by 0 bases, with 8 bases left in between. This CDR3 is built from 13 residues. The germline gives CDR1 SNHLY, CDR2 FYNNEI. Written as DNA, the CDR3 is TGTGCCAGCAGGGCCACCTTGAACACTGAAGCTTTCTTT. This encodes CASRATLNTEAFF.

The rearrangement joins TRBV30 to TRBJ2-7; the D is unclear. CDR3 length: 11 residues. Germline-derived CDR1 and CDR2 are GTSNPN and SVGIG (reference sequence). V was clipped by 5 bases and J by 7 bases, with 12 bases between them. The CDR3 nucleotides read TGTGCCTGGTCCTCGGTGAGAGAGCAGTACTTC. Translating gives CAWSSVREQYF.

This clone showed up just once. The chain employs TRBV19 and TRBJ2-7, with 11 bases fitting TRBD2. The trim removed 4 bases at V and 2 bases at J, leaving 7 bases unmatched. The CDR3 runs 16 residues. The germline gives CDR1 LNHDA, CDR2 SQIVND (reference sequence). Here the CDR3 DNA reads TGTGCCAGTAGTACTACTAGCGGGGGTACCCCCTACGAGCAGTACTTC. Amino acids: CASSTTSGGTPYEQYF.

The chain recombines TRBV15 with TRBJ1-1; 9 positions agree with TRBD1. The CDR3 sequence is 15 residues long. Looked up from germline, CDR1 is LNHNV and CDR2 is YYDKDF (reference sequence). Losses at the gene ends were 4 bases for V and 3 bases for J; bases not matched to a gene: 6. In DNA, the CDR3 is TGTGCCACCAGCACCGAGCGGACAGGGGACACTGAAGCTTTCTTT. This sequence encodes CATSTERTGDTEAFF.

The chain recombines TRBV4-1 with TRBJ2-7; a possible D gene is TRBD2 (6 bases). The V and J ends lost 1 base and 5 bases respectively, with 15 bases between them. The germline V gene has CDR1 MGHRA and CDR2 YSYEKL. This CDR3 contains 15 residues. The CDR3 bases are TGCGCCAGCAGCCAAGGGACGGGAGTCGGGCACGAGCAGTACTTC. It yields the protein CASSQGTGVGHEQYF.

The chain joins TRBV15 to TRBJ2-1; no reliable D call. V was clipped by 3 bases and J by 8 bases, with 14 bases between them. The CDR3 covers 14 residues. CDR1 LNHNV and CDR2 YYDKDF come from the germline V gene (reference sequence). The CDR3 loop is CATSSSASLDEQFF. For the CDR3, the DNA is TGTGCCACCAGCAGCAGCGCCTCTTTGGATGAGCAGTTCTTC. Full variable domain (outside the CDR3, taken from reference TRBV15 and TRBJ2-1): DAMVIQNPRYQVTQFGKPVTLSCSQTLNHNVMYWYQQKSSQAPKLLFHYYDKDFNNEADTPDNFQSRRPNTSFCFLDIRSPGLGDTAMYLCATSSSASLDEQFFGPGTRLTVL.

This clone showed up just once. V is TRBV30 and J is TRBJ1-2; TRBD1 matches 7 bases. Per germline, CDR1 GTSNPN and CDR2 SVGIG (reference sequence). The length of the CDR3 is 13 residues. CDR3 sequence: CASGTAFFYGYTF. For the CDR3, the DNA is TGTGCTTCCGGGACAGCCTTTTTCTATGGCTACACCTTC. Supplemented by reference TRBV30 and TRBJ1-2, the full variable domain reads SQTIHQWPATLVQPVGSPLSLECTVEGTSNPNLYWYRQAAGRGLQLLFYSVGIGQISSEVPQNLSASRPQDRQFILSSKKLLLSDSGFYLCASGTAFFYGYTFGSGTRLTVV.

The chain is built from TRBV7-9 and TRBJ2-5; D call uncertain. The end of the DNA fits TRBJ2-7 better, so the J call may be wrong. There are 10 residues in the CDR3. Germline lookup yields CDR1 SEHNR and CDR2 FQNEAQ (reference sequence). CDR3 nucleotides: TGTGCCAGCGCCTTGCACGAGCAGTACTTC. Protein: CASALHEQYF.

This chain connects TRBV19 to TRBJ2-7; 8 bases align to TRBD1. V trimming: 6 bases; J trimming: 1 base; junction bases outside the gene matches: 8. The CDR3 sequence is 15 residues long. Germline V gene sequence: CDR1 LNHDA, CDR2 SQIVND (reference sequence). CDR3 bases: TGTGCCAGTAGCAACCCCAGGGGGCAATCCTACGAGCAGTACTTC. This gives the protein CASSNPRGQSYEQYF.

This clone was recorded a few times. The J gene is TRBJ1-5, the V gene TRBV6-5, with D perhaps TRBD1 (6 bases). Germline-derived CDR1 and CDR2 are MNHEY and SVGAGI. The CDR3 has 15 amino acids. V was pared by 2 bases and J by 0 bases, with 8 bases between. CDR3 amino acids: CASSYTGNSNQPQHF. CDR3 nucleotides: TGTGCCAGCAGTTACACAGGGAATAGCAATCAGCCCCAGCATTTT.

The chain has TRBV5-4 and TRBJ2-1; perhaps TRBD1 as D (6 bases). Germline assignment: CDR1 SGHNT and CDR2 YYREEE (reference sequence). V was shortened by 4 bases and J by 1 base, with 9 bases between the two germline ends. This CDR3 region has 14 residues. CDR3 in amino acids: CASSPQGSYNEQFF. CDR3 nucleotides: TGTGCCAGCAGCCCCCAGGGGTCCTACAATGAGCAGTTCTTC.

The sample holds one count of this clone. V gene TRBV19 combines with J gene TRBJ2-4, with TRBD1 identical over 9 bases. There are 11 residues in the CDR3. The trim removed 3 bases at V and 16 bases at J, leaving 4 bases unmatched. The germline V gene encodes CDR1 LNHDA and CDR2 SQIVND (reference sequence). The CDR3 loop is CASSIRDREYF. For the CDR3, the DNA is TGTGCCAGTAGTATTAGGGACAGGGAATACTTC. Complete variable domain (other parts from reference TRBV19 and TRBJ2-4): DGGITQSPKYLFRKEGQNVTLSCEQNLNHDAMYWYRQDPGQGLRLIYYSQIVNDFQKGDIAEGYSVSREKKESFPLTVTSAQKNPTAFYLCASSIRDREYFGAGTRLSVL.

The chain links TRBV19 to TRBJ2-3; 9 bases line up with TRBD2. The CDR3 totals 16 residues. CDR1 is LNHDA and CDR2 is SQIVND in the germline V gene (reference sequence). Trimming at V came to 6 bases and at J to 6 bases, leaving 13 bases not matched to a gene. CDR3 sequence: CASRSRGGGATDTQYF. In DNA form, the CDR3 reads TGTGCCAGTAGATCACGGGGCGGGGGGGCAACGGATACGCAGTATTTT.

This clone has only a few counts. V gene TRBV30 combines with J gene TRBJ1-1, with TRBD1 identical over 10 bases. CDR3 length equals 14 residues. Germline trimming cut 2 bases from V and 5 bases from J; bases unmatched to any gene: 5. Germline CDR1 GTSNPN, CDR2 SVGIG (reference sequence). The DNA for the CDR3 is TGTGCCTGGAGTCCCGGGACAGGGGTGACTGAAGCTTTCTTT. Its protein is CAWSPGTGVTEAFF.